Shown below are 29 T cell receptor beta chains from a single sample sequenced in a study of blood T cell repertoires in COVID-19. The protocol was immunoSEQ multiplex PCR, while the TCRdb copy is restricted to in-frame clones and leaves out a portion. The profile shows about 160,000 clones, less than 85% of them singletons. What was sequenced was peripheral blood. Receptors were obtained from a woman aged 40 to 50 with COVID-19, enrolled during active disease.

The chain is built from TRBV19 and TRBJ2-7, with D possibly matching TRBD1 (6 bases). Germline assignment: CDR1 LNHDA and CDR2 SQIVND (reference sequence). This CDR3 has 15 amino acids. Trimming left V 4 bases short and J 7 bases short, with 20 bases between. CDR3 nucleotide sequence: TGTGCCAGTAGTACACTACCGGGACAATCGAAGGAGCAGTACTTC. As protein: CASSTLPGQSKEQYF.

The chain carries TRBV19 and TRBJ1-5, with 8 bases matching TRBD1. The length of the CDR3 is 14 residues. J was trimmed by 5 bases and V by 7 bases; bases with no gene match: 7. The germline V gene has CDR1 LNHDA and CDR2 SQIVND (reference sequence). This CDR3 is CASNTDREDQPQHF. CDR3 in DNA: TGTGCCAGTAATACGGACAGGGAGGATCAGCCCCAGCATTTT.

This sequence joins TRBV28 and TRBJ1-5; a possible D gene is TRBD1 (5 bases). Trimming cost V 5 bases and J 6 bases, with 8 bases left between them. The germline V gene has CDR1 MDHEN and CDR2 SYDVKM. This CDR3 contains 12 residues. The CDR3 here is CASSADSQPQHF. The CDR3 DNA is TGTGCCAGCAGTGCCGACAGTCAGCCCCAGCATTTT.

The CDR3 here is CASSFSTGTDTQYF. CDR3 DNA sequence: TGTGCCAGCAGTTTTTCTACGGGCACAGATACGCAGTATTTT. The chain uses TRBV27 and TRBJ2-3; no clear D. This CDR3 comprises 14 residues. Trimming took off 3 bases at V and 1 base at J, with 8 bases between the two ends. The V gene's germline CDR1 is MNHEY and CDR2 SMNVEV (reference sequence).

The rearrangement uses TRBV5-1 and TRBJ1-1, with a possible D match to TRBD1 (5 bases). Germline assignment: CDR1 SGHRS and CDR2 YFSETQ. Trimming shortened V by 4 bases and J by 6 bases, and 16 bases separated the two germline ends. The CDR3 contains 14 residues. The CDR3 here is CASSTAGIWPEAFF. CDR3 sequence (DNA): TGCGCCAGCAGCACCGCAGGGATCTGGCCTGAAGCTTTCTTT.

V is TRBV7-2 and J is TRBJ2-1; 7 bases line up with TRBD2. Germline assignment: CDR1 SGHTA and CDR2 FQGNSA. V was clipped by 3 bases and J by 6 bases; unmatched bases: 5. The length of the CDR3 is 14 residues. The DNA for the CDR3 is TGTGCCAGCAGCTTGGGGGGGGAGGTCAATGAGCAGTTCTTC. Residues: CASSLGGEVNEQFF.

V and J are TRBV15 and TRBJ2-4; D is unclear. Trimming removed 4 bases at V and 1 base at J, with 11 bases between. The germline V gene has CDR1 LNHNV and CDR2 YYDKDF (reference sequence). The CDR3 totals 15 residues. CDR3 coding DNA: TGTGCCACCAGCATGGGCTCTGCGGCCAAAAACATTCAGTACTTC. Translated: CATSMGSAAKNIQYF.

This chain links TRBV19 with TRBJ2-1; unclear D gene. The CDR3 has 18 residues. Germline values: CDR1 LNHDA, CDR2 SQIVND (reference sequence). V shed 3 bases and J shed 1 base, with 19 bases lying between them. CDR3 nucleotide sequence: TGTGCCAGTAGTATGTGGCTAGTCTTAGCTCGGTCCTACAATGAGCAGTTCTTC. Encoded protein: CASSMWLVLARSYNEQFF.

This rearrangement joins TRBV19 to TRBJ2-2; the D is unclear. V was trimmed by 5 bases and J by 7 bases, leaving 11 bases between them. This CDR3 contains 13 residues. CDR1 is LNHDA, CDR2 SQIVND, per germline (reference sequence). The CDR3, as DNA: TGTGCCAGTAGTTTTGCGGCTAGCGGGGAGCTGTTTTTT. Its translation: CASSFAASGELFF.

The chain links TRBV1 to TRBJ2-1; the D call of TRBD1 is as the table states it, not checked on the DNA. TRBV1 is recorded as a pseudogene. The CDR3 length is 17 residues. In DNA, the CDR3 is TGCACCAGCAGCCAAAAATTCAGGGGTCCAGCGGACAATGAGCAGTTCTTC. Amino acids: CTSSQKFRGPADNEQFF.

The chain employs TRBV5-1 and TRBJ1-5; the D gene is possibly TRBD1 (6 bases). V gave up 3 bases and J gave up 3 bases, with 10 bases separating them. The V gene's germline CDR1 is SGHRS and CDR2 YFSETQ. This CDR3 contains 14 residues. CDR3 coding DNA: TGCGCCAGCAGCTCCGGACAGAACAATCAGCCCCAGCATTTT. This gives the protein CASSSGQNNQPQHF.

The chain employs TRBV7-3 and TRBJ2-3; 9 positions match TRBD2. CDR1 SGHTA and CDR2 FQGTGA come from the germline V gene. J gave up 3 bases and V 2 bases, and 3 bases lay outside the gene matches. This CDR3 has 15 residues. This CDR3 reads CASSLAGGQTDTQYF. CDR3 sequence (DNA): TGTGCCAGCAGCTTAGCGGGGGGGCAGACAGATACGCAGTATTTT.

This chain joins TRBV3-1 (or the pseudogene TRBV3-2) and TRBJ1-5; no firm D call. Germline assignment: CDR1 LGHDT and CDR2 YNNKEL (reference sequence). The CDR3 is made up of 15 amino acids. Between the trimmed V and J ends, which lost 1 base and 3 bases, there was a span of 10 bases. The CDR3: CASSQAGEPNQPQHF. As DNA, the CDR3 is TGTGCCAGCAGCCAAGCCGGAGAACCCAATCAGCCCCAGCATTTT.

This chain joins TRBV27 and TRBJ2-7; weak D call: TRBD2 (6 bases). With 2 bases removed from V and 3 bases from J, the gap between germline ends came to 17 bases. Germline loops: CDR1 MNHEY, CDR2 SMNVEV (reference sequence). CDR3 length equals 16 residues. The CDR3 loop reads CASSLDGDGSYYEQYF. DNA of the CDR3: TGTGCCAGCAGTTTAGATGGGGACGGGAGTTACTACGAGCAGTACTTC.

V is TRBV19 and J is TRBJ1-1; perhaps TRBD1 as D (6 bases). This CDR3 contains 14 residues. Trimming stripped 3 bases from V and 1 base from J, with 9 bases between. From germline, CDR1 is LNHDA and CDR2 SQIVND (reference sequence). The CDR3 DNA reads TGTGCCAGTAGTATCGGGACAACGAACACTGAAGCTTTCTTT. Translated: CASSIGTTNTEAFF.

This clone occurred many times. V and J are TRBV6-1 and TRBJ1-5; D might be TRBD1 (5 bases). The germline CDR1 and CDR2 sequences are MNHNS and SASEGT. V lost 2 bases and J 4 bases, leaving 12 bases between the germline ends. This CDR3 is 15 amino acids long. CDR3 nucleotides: TGTGCCAGCAGTGAAAACAGGTACGCAAATCAGCCCCAGCATTTT. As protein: CASSENRYANQPQHF.

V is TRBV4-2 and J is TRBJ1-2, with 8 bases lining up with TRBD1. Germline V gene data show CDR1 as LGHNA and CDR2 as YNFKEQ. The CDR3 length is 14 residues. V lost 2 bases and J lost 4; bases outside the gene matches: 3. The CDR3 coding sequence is TGTGCCAGCAGCCAAATGGGACAGGCCTATGGCTACACCTTC. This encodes CASSQMGQAYGYTF.

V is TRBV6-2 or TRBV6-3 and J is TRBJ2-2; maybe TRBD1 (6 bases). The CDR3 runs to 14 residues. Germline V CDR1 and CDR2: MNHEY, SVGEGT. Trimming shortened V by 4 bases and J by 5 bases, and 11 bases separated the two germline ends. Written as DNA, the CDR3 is TGTGCCAGCAGTTCTCCAGGGGTTACCGGGGAGCTGTTTTTT. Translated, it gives CASSSPGVTGELFF.

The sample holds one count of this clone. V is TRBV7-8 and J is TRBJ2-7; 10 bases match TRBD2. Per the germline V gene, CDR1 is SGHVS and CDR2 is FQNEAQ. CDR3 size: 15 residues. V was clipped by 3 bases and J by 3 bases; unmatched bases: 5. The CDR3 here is CASSFPGTSDYEQYF. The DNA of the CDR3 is TGTGCCAGCAGCTTTCCCGGGACTAGCGACTACGAGCAGTACTTC. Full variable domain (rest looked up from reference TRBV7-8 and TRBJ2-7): GAGVSQSPRYKVAKRGQDVALRCDPISGHVSLFWYQQALGQGPEFLTYFQNEAQLDKSGLPSDRFFAERPEGSVSTLKIQRTQQEDSAVYLCASSFPGTSDYEQYFGPGTRLTVT.

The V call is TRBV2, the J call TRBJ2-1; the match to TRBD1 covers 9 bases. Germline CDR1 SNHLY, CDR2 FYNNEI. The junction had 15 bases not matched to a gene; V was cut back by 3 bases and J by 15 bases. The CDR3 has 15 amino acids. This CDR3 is CASSEQDRGRTRLFF. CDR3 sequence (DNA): TGTGCCAGCAGTGAGCAGGACAGGGGTCGGACTAGGCTGTTCTTC.

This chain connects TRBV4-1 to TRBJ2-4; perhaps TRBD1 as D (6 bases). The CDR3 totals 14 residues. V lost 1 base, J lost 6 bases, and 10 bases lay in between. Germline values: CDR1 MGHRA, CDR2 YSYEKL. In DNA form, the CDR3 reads TGCGCCAGCAGCCAAGTGACAGGATTAAACATTCAGTACTTC. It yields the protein CASSQVTGLNIQYF.

Here the CDR3 reads CASSRLTGGEKTQYF. CDR3 bases: TGTGCCAGCAGTCGGTTGACAGGGGGCGAAAAGACCCAGTACTTC. This chain uses TRBV27 with TRBJ2-5; 10 nucleotides agree with TRBD1. The CDR3 has 15 residues. Unmatched junction bases numbered 9, after V lost 5 bases and J lost 6 bases. CDR1 is MNHEY, CDR2 SMNVEV, per germline (reference sequence).

CDR3 sequence: CASIHRGGGSGEKLFF. The CDR3 DNA is TGTGCCAGCATCCATCGTGGGGGGGGCTCTGGTGAAAAACTGTTTTTT. The gene calls are TRBV28 and TRBJ1-4, with D possibly TRBD1 on 6 matching bases. Looked up from germline, CDR1 is MDHEN and CDR2 is SYDVKM. The ends were cut back, 7 bases at V and 7 bases at J, with 22 bases in the middle. There are 16 residues in the CDR3.

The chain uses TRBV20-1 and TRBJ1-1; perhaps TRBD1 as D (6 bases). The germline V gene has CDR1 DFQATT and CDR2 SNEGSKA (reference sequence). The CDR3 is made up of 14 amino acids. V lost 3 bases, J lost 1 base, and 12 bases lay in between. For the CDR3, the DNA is TGCAGTGCTAGTAAGGCACAGGGGAACACTGAAGCTTTCTTT. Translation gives CSASKAQGNTEAFF.

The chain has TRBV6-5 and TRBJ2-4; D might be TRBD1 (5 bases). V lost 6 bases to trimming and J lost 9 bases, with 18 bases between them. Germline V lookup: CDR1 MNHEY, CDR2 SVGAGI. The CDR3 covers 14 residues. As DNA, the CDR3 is TGTGCCAGCAGCCTGCAGTCGTCTACAGGCATTCAGTACTTC. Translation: CASSLQSSTGIQYF.

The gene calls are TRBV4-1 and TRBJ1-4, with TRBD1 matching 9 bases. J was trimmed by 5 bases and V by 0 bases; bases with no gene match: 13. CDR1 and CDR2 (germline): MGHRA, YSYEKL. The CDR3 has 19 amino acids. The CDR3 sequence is CASSQEGSSGTGLNEKLFF. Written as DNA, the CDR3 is TGCGCCAGCAGCCAAGAAGGTTCTTCCGGGACAGGGTTAAATGAAAAACTGTTTTTT.

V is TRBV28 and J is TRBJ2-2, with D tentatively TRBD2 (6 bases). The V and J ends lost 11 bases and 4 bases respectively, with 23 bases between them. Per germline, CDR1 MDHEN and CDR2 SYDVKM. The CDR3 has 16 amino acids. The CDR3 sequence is CASLPPAGRSTGELFF. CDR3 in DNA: TGTGCCTCGCTCCCTCCCGCGGGGAGGTCCACCGGGGAGCTGTTTTTT.

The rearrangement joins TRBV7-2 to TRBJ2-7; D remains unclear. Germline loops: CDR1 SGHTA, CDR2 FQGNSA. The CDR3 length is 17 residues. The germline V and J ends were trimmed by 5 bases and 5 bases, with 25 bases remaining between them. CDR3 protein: CASSKTPSLAVRDEQYF. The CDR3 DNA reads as TGTGCCAGCAGCAAAACCCCATCTCTGGCAGTTCGGGACGAGCAGTACTTC.

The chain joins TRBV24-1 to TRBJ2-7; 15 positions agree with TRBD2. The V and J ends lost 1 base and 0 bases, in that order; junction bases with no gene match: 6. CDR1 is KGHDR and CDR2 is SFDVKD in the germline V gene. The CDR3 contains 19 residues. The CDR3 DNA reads TGTGCCACCAGTGATTTCGGACTAGCGGGGGGGCTCCCCTCCTACGAGCAGTACGTC. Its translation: CATSDFGLAGGLPSYEQYV.